The 25 T cell receptor beta chains given below trace back to one sample, sequenced in a study of response to subunit inactivated influenza vaccine. TCRdb called the RT-PCR reads again in MiXCR, with one record for every CDR3 protein. The data hold 550,000 to 800,000 distinct CDR3 sequences, with approximately 14% observed a single time. This specimen consisted of PBMCs from blood, obtained 14 to 15 days before vaccination. The receptors stem from a man aged 50 to 60 who received an inactivated influenza vaccine.

This clonotype was counted between two and nine times. This chain joins TRBV7-2 and TRBJ1-1; D remains ambiguous. V lost 4 bases and J lost 1, with 10 bases in between. Germline V lookup: CDR1 SGHTA, CDR2 FQGNSA. The CDR3 is 14 amino acids. The CDR3 sequence is CASSSFDPNTEAFF. As DNA, the CDR3 is TGTGCCAGCAGCTCCTTCGACCCGAACACTGAAGCTTTCTTT. The full variable domain, rest sourced from reference TRBV7-2 and TRBJ1-1, is GAGVSQSPSNKVTEKGKDVELRCDPISGHTALYWYRQSLGQGLEFLIYFQGNSAPDKSGLPSDRFSAERTGGSVSTLTIQRTQQEDSAVYLCASSSFDPNTEAFFGQGTRLTVV.

This clonotype has a handful of counts. The chain combines TRBV3-1 with TRBJ2-6; D possibly corresponds to TRBD1 (6 bases). The ends were cut back, 3 bases at V and 0 bases at J, with 15 bases in the middle. The CDR3 totals 18 residues. The germline V gene encodes CDR1 LGHDT and CDR2 YNNKEL (reference sequence). The CDR3 here is CASSQQATGRSGANVLTF. As DNA, the CDR3 is TGTGCCAGCAGCCAGCAGGCGACAGGCCGCTCTGGGGCCAACGTCCTGACTTTC.

This clonotype has just a few counts. V usage is TRBV28 and J usage is TRBJ2-4; D not resolved. The V end lost 3 bases, the J end lost 4 bases, and 4 bases lay between the germline ends. Germline V lookup: CDR1 MDHEN, CDR2 SYDVKM. The CDR3 is 12 amino acids. The CDR3 bases are TGTGCCAGCAGTTTCCCTAAAAACATTCAGTACTTC. Residues: CASSFPKNIQYF.

The chain has TRBV24-1 and TRBJ2-7; 10 nucleotides agree with TRBD1. The V gene end was trimmed by 3 bases and the J gene end by 4 bases; junction bases not matched to a gene: 5. The CDR3 has 15 residues. From germline, CDR1 is KGHDR and CDR2 SFDVKD. In nucleotides, the CDR3 is TGTGCCACCAGTGATGCCGGGACAGGGGTTTACGAGCAGTACTTC. Protein: CATSDAGTGVYEQYF.

The chain recombines TRBV7-2 with TRBJ1-6; TRBD1 aligns across 7 bases. The CDR3 has 15 residues. Germline CDR1 is SGHTA and CDR2 is FQGNSA. Losses at the gene ends were 0 bases for V and 7 bases for J; bases not matched to a gene: 3. The CDR3 sequence: CASSLATGRNSPLHF. The CDR3 nucleotides are TGTGCCAGCAGCTTAGCGACAGGGAGGAATTCACCCCTCCACTTT.

This clonotype showed up just a few times. The rearrangement uses TRBV5-1 and TRBJ2-5; D is perhaps TRBD1 (8 bases). The CDR3 contains 15 residues. V was shortened by 4 bases and J by 0 bases, with 13 bases between the two germline ends. CDR1 is SGHRS and CDR2 is YFSETQ in the germline V gene. CDR3 protein: CASSLQGGYQETQYF. CDR3 in DNA: TGCGCCAGCAGCCTACAGGGGGGGTACCAAGAGACCCAGTACTTC.

The chain combines TRBV5-1 with TRBJ1-2, with D possibly matching TRBD1 (6 bases). Per germline, CDR1 SGHRS and CDR2 YFSETQ. V lost 0 bases to trimming and J lost 6 bases, with 21 bases between them. The CDR3 has 17 amino acids. The CDR3 DNA is TGCGCCAGCAGCTTGGCCGGGTACAGGGTTAATGAGAATGGCTACACCTTC. It specifies CASSLAGYRVNENGYTF.

The chain recombines TRBV10-3 with TRBJ2-3, with 12 nucleotides matching TRBD1. The germline V gene has CDR1 ENHRY and CDR2 SYGVKD. This CDR3 is built from 15 residues. Trimming took 7 bases from V and 5 from J; bases not matched to a gene: 7. CDR3 coding DNA: TGTGCCATCACCGGGACAGGGGGCGCGGGAGATACGCAGTATTTT. It yields the protein CAITGTGGAGDTQYF.

CDR3 residues: CASSPGLGGEGSYNEQFF. CDR3 coding DNA: TGTGCCAGCAGCCCCGGGCTTGGGGGCGAGGGGTCCTACAATGAGCAGTTCTTC. The chain has TRBV4-2 and TRBJ2-1; perhaps TRBD1 as D (6 bases). CDR1 LGHNA and CDR2 YNFKEQ come from the germline V gene. This CDR3 spans 18 amino acids. V shed 4 bases and J shed 1 base, with 20 bases lying between them.

This clonotype came up many times. The chain joins TRBV11-1 to TRBJ2-1; 13 bases match TRBD2. Germline V CDR1 and CDR2: SGHAT, FQDESV (reference sequence). The V segment lost 6 bases and the J segment 6 bases; nucleotides outside the gene matches: 14. The CDR3 is made up of 18 amino acids. CDR3 sequence (DNA): TGTGCCAGCAGTTCCACGGGAGGGACTAGCGGGATCTTCAATGAGCAGTTCTTC. Its protein is CASSSTGGTSGIFNEQFF.

This clonotype appeared a few times. The gene calls are TRBV18 and TRBJ2-5; TRBD1 matches at 10 bases. The germline V gene has CDR1 KGHSH and CDR2 LQKENI. The CDR3 consists of 16 residues. V dropped 4 bases and J dropped 2; count of bases not matched to a gene: 7. CDR3 residues: CASSQTRTGGQETQYF. The CDR3 bases are TGTGCCAGCTCACAAACCCGGACAGGGGGGCAAGAGACCCAGTACTTC.

This clonotype was detected only a few times. The chain is built from TRBV29-1 and TRBJ1-3; perhaps TRBD1 as D (5 bases). This CDR3 has 15 amino acids. Germline assignment: CDR1 SQVTM and CDR2 ANQGSEA. Trimming removed 6 bases at V and 4 bases at J, with 19 bases between. CDR3 loop: CSVARDPKAGNTIYF. CDR3 nucleotides: TGCAGCGTCGCCCGGGACCCCAAGGCCGGAAACACCATATATTTT.

With regard to this clonotype: One junction end does not reproduce the germline sequence, and a read error may be involved. The CDR3 DNA follows: TGCAGTGCTAGAGCCGAGAGCCGCACAGGTACGCAGTATTTT. It yields the protein CSARAESRTGTQYF. The chain recombines TRBV20-1 with TRBJ2-3; weak D call: TRBD1 (5 bases). The CDR3 runs to 14 residues. Germline V lookup: CDR1 DFQATT, CDR2 SNEGSKA (reference sequence).

This clonotype has only a few counts. This chain connects TRBV6-5 to TRBJ1-2; a possible D gene is TRBD1 (5 bases). The CDR3 runs to 16 residues. V lost 2 bases to trimming and J lost 7 bases, with 20 bases between them. Germline CDR1 MNHEY, CDR2 SVGAGI. The CDR3 DNA reads TGTGCCAGCAGTTACCCACCCGGGGGGGGAGCTGCTGGCTACACCTTC. It encodes CASSYPPGGGAAGYTF.

This clonotype was seen only a few times. J is TRBJ2-1 and V is TRBV6-5, with D perhaps TRBD1 (6 bases). The germline gives CDR1 MNHEY, CDR2 SVGAGI. This CDR3 contains 15 residues. The ends were cut back, 4 bases at V and 10 bases at J, with 20 bases in the middle. The CDR3 region has the DNA TGTGCCAGCAGTTTTCTCCCGACAGGAAAACAGGAGCAGTTCTTC. This sequence encodes CASSFLPTGKQEQFF.

This clonotype showed up many times. The chain has TRBV4-1 and TRBJ2-1; 8 bases are shared with TRBD2. CDR1 is MGHRA, CDR2 YSYEKL, per germline. This CDR3 has 15 amino acids. With 3 bases clipped from V and 5 bases from J, the junction kept 6 bases outside the gene matches. The CDR3 here is CASSHDGGAHNEQFF. DNA for the CDR3: TGCGCCAGCAGCCATGACGGGGGGGCCCACAATGAGCAGTTCTTC.

This rearrangement joins TRBV28 to TRBJ2-7; D possibly corresponds to TRBD1 (6 bases). V was cut by 6 bases and J by 2 bases, with 14 bases left in between. The germline V gene has CDR1 MDHEN and CDR2 SYDVKM. This CDR3 has 14 amino acids. CDR3 protein: CASSLPRQAYEQYF. CDR3 coding DNA: TGTGCCAGCAGCCTTCCCCGACAGGCCTACGAGCAGTACTTC.

This clonotype was picked up many times. This chain uses TRBV12-3 or TRBV12-4 with TRBJ2-1; 13 nucleotides line up with TRBD2. This CDR3 contains 17 residues. Trimming at V came to 6 bases and at J to 3 bases, leaving 8 bases not matched to a gene. The CDR3: CASRPGLAGVVYNEQFF. The CDR3 DNA sequence: TGTGCCAGCAGACCCGGACTAGCGGGAGTAGTCTACAATGAGCAGTTCTTC.

This clonotype was seen repeatedly, ten times or more. The chain recombines TRBV25-1 with TRBJ1-3; D gene unclear. CDR1 and CDR2 (germline): MGHDK, SYGVNS. The CDR3 consists of 14 residues. V dropped 1 base and J dropped 2 bases, with 6 bases sitting between them. DNA of the CDR3: TGTGCCAGCAGTGAATTAGGTCCTGGAAACACCATATATTTT. Translating gives CASSELGPGNTIYF.

This clonotype turned up a few times. The J gene is TRBJ2-1, the V gene TRBV7-2; 12 nucleotides line up with TRBD2. The CDR3 contains 15 residues. Unmatched junction bases numbered 4, after V lost 5 bases and J lost 5 bases. In germline, CDR1 is SGHTA, CDR2 FQGNSA. Here the CDR3 reads CASSRTSGTNNEQFF. The DNA for the CDR3 is TGTGCCAGCAGCAGGACTAGCGGGACTAACAATGAGCAGTTCTTC.

The sample holds a few counts of this clonotype. The chain employs TRBV20-1 and TRBJ2-7; 10 bases are a match to TRBD2. Per germline, CDR1 DFQATT and CDR2 SNEGSKA (reference sequence). The ends lost 4 bases at V and 6 bases at J; junction bases unmatched: 6. The CDR3 is made up of 13 amino acids. The CDR3 DNA is TGCAGTGCTAAGTGGGGACTAGCGCGCGAGCAGTACTTC. This encodes CSAKWGLAREQYF.

This clonotype has a handful of counts. The chain recombines TRBV12-3 or TRBV12-4 with TRBJ2-4, with 7 bases fitting TRBD1. CDR3 length: 18 residues. V shed 5 bases, J shed 2 bases, and the junction held 15 bases outside the gene matches. Here the CDR3 reads CASSTRPLGQETKNIQYF. CDR3 sequence (DNA): TGTGCCAGCAGTACCCGACCACTTGGACAGGAGACCAAAAACATTCAGTACTTC.

This clonotype was counted many times. The chain uses TRBV12-3 or TRBV12-4 and TRBJ1-1; D uncertain. The CDR3 loop spans 11 amino acids. V was trimmed by 5 bases and J by 8 bases, leaving 9 bases between them. The CDR3 nucleotides are TGTGCCAGCAGTCCAGGCGTGGAAGCTTTCTTT. Amino acids: CASSPGVEAFF.

The V call is TRBV12-3 or TRBV12-4, the J call TRBJ1-5, with D unresolved. Trimming took off 3 bases at V and 4 bases at J, with 7 bases between the two ends. The CDR3 runs to 13 residues. The chain's CDR3 is CASSLVDNQPQHF. CDR3 nucleotides: TGTGCCAGCAGTTTGGTTGATAATCAGCCCCAGCATTTT.

At least ten counts were recorded for this clonotype. The chain has TRBV5-1 and TRBJ2-1, with TRBD2 as a possible D gene (6 bases). The ends were cut back, 3 bases at V and 3 bases at J, with 19 bases in the middle. The CDR3 runs 17 residues. Germline assignment: CDR1 SGHRS and CDR2 YFSETQ. The CDR3, as DNA: TGCGCCAGCAGCTCACCGATGACCCGGAGGGACTACAATGAGCAGTTCTTC. As protein: CASSSPMTRRDYNEQFF. Drawing the rest from reference TRBV5-1 and TRBJ2-1, the complete variable domain is KAGVTQTPRYLIKTRGQQVTLSCSPISGHRSVSWYQQTPGQGLQFLFEYFSETQRNKGNFPGRFSGRQFSNSRSEMNVSTLELGDSALYLCASSSPMTRRDYNEQFFGPGTRLTVL.